The 7 T cell receptor beta chains in this list originate from one sample, sequenced in a study of identical twins. TCRdb itself ran the 5' RACE reads through MiXCR, one entry per CDR3 protein. The sample records around 530,000 distinct CDR3 sequences, approximately 16% being singletons. The same data also contributed to another study, on yellow fever vaccine responses in identical twins.

The sequenced sample consisted of CD4+ T cells sorted from blood. The receptors were gathered from a woman under 30 in good health.

DNA for the CDR3: TGCGCCAGCAGCTCGTCTAGCGCCTCCTACAATGAGCAGTTCTTC. Its protein product is CASSSSSASYNEQFF. This rearrangement joins TRBV5-1 to TRBJ2-1; D might be TRBD2 (6 bases). V was cut by 3 bases and J by 0 bases, with 10 bases left in between. CDR1 SGHRS and CDR2 YFSETQ come from the germline V gene. The CDR3 is 15 residues long.

The CDR3 region is CASSLRAGDGDTQYF. CDR3 nucleotide sequence: TGTGCCAGCAGCTTGAGAGCGGGAGACGGAGATACGCAGTATTTT. The rearrangement links TRBV7-8 to TRBJ2-3; 8 nucleotides match TRBD2. Germline trimming cut 3 bases from V and 5 bases from J; bases unmatched to any gene: 7. The CDR3 sequence is 15 residues long. Germline V gene data show CDR1 as SGHVS and CDR2 as FQNEAQ.

The chain combines TRBV9 with TRBJ1-6; D not resolved. Germline lookup yields CDR1 SGDLS and CDR2 YYNGEE. V lost 0 bases and J 9 bases, leaving 13 bases between the germline ends. There are 15 residues in the CDR3. CDR3 region: CASSVVGELASPLHF. For the CDR3, the DNA is TGTGCCAGCAGCGTAGTTGGGGAATTGGCTTCACCCCTCCACTTT.

Ten or more counts support this clonotype. The CDR3 reads CASSLDYLAGGEQFF. The CDR3 DNA follows: TGTGCCAGCAGCTTAGATTACCTAGCGGGGGGTGAGCAGTTCTTC. The chain has TRBV11-2 and TRBJ2-1; 11 nucleotides line up with TRBD2. The CDR3 contains 15 residues. V was clipped by 0 bases and J by 9 bases; unmatched bases: 4. Germline CDR1 SGHAT, CDR2 FQNNGV.

The gene calls are TRBV20-1 and TRBJ2-2; D is perhaps TRBD1 (6 bases). Looked up from germline, CDR1 is DFQATT and CDR2 is SNEGSKA (reference sequence). The CDR3 contains 15 residues. Trimming removed 6 bases at V and 0 bases at J, with 14 bases between. The CDR3 loop reads CSAPGHASNTGELFF. The CDR3 DNA sequence: TGCAGTGCACCGGGACACGCTTCGAACACCGGGGAGCTGTTTTTT.

The chain joins TRBV6-1 to TRBJ1-1, with D perhaps matching TRBD1 (5 bases). The CDR3 contains 15 residues. V gave up 4 bases and J gave up 1 base, with 13 bases separating them. CDR1 and CDR2 (germline): MNHNS, SASEGT. The CDR3: CASSAPGGANTEAFF. The CDR3 DNA reads as TGTGCCAGCAGTGCCCCGGGGGGTGCGAACACTGAAGCTTTCTTT.

This clonotype was seen a few times. The rearrangement uses TRBV6-1 and TRBJ2-2; a weak D match, TRBD2 (7 bases). This CDR3 is built from 16 residues. Germline CDR1 is MNHNS and CDR2 is SASEGT. V lost 8 bases to trimming and J lost 4 bases, with 20 bases between them. This CDR3 is CASLGGGHGATGELFF. In DNA, the CDR3 is TGTGCCAGCCTTGGGGGGGGACATGGGGCCACCGGGGAGCTGTTTTTT.